These T cell receptor beta chains were read from a single sample in a study of blood T cell repertoires in COVID-19. Only in-frame clones appear in the TCRdb table, and some are missing; sequencing was by immunoSEQ multiplex PCR. The sample yields under 65,000 clones, roughly nine tenths seen once. Sequencing was performed on peripheral blood. The receptor source for this set is a man at least 80 years old in a cohort sampled during active COVID-19. Both conserved end residues are part of each CDR3. A D gene is named only where the DNA matches it firmly.

J	V	D	CDR3
TRBJ2-7	TRBV5-4	NA	CASSLEGGYEQYF
TRBJ2-5	TRBV5-1	TRBD1	CASSLDRGKETQYF
TRBJ2-7	TRBV4-1	NA	CASSQSYGGSNEQYF
TRBJ1-1	TRBV12-3/TRBV12-4	NA	CASSFYGGEAFF
TRBJ1-2	TRBV9	NA	CASSGRGGGASYGYTF
TRBJ2-3	TRBV23-1	TRBD2	CASSHPRGGQDTQYF
TRBJ1-1	TRBV4-2	NA	CASSQDFTGGVRNTEAFF
TRBJ2-2	TRBV7-3	NA	CASSLGGTGELFF
TRBJ1-4	TRBV28	TRBD1	CASSLWGGIGTGHEKLFF
TRBJ1-6	TRBV7-2	TRBD1	CASSFRGQGMSPLHF
TRBJ2-4	TRBV9	TRBD1	CASSADRDDKNIQYF
TRBJ2-1	TRBV19	TRBD2	CASSPGGRVQDEQFF
TRBJ1-2	TRBV9	NA	CASSAEGLGRYGYTF
TRBJ1-1	TRBV6-6	NA	CASSYAEMNTEAFF
TRBJ1-2	TRBV3-1/TRBV3-2	NA	CASSRRVGDGYTF
TRBJ2-5	TRBV10-3	TRBD1	CASGTGEETQYF
TRBJ1-6	TRBV2	TRBD1	CASSDRTGRISPLHF
TRBJ1-3	TRBV6-5	NA	CASHRVSGNTIYF
TRBJ1-2	TRBV19	TRBD1	CASSPGLGGAVYGYTF
TRBJ1-5	TRBV7-9	NA	CASSPRGQYSNQPQHF
TRBJ2-5	TRBV7-9	TRBD1	CASSSDREGETQYF
TRBJ2-5	TRBV19	TRBD2	CASSFSSGVETQYF
TRBJ1-1	TRBV7-6	NA	CASRQGNTEAFF
TRBJ2-7	TRBV6-5	NA	CASSYSGGASGEQYF
TRBJ2-7	TRBV5-6	NA	CASSLAATIEQYF
TRBJ2-5	TRBV7-3	TRBD1	CASSLGQQETQYF
TRBJ2-5	TRBV19	NA	CASSIQGHETQYF
TRBJ1-2	TRBV27	NA	CASSRLSGALYGYTF
TRBJ1-2	TRBV5-1	TRBD1	CASSSGPGQGIDYGYTF
TRBJ2-7	TRBV7-6	NA	CASSPNAGSYEQYF
TRBJ2-3	TRBV5-6	TRBD1	CASSLGQGNLDTQYF
TRBJ2-1	TRBV7-2	NA	CASSFVSTGYNEQFF
TRBJ2-7	TRBV5-6	TRBD1	CASSLRDSSKTYEQYF
TRBJ1-2	TRBV7-2	TRBD1	CASSYRQGANGYTF
TRBJ2-7	TRBV6-5	TRBD2	CASIGLAGSSYEQYF
TRBJ1-1	TRBV7-3	TRBD1	CASSSTGNAEAFF
TRBJ2-2	TRBV9	NA	CASSEGQNTGELFF
TRBJ2-3	TRBV19	NA	CASASGGAGWTDTQYF
TRBJ1-6	TRBV10-3	TRBD1	CAISWTGVGNSPLHF
TRBJ2-1	TRBV9	TRBD1	CASSIGQGAGEQFF
TRBJ2-5	TRBV19	NA	CASSSLEHATPGTQYF
TRBJ1-2	TRBV5-1	NA	CASSLRAGGNGYTF
TRBJ1-2	TRBV27	NA	CASSYGGPHTGGYTF